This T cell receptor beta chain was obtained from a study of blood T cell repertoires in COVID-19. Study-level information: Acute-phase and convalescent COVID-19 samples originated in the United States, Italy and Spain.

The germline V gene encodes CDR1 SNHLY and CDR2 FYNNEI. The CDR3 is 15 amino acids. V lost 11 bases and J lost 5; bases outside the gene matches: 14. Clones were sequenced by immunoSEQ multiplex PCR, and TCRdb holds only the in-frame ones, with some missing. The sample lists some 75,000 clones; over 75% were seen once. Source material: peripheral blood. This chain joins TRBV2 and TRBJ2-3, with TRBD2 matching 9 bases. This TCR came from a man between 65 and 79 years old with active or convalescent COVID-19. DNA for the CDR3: TGTGCCGGGACCCGCGCGGGGGGGCTTGGAGATACGCAGTATTTT. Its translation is CAGTRAGGLGDTQYF.